These T cell receptor beta chains were read from a single sample in a study of CD8+ T cells in alopecia areata. Profiled with immunoSEQ multiplex PCR; TCRdb holds only in-frame clones, not every one. The data show 150,000 to 250,000 clones, 58% seen once. Specimen: CD4+ T cells sorted from blood, collected at week 24, from a patient treated with tofacitinib. These receptor sequences come from a human donor with alopecia areata. The conserved cysteine and the conserved F or W are not part of the CDR3 here. D genes are given only for firm matches. Clone size is shown for a subset of rows, as once, few, many or a class of expanded clone.

CDR3,D,V,size,J
ASSSAGGGGQETQY,.,TRBV7-9,.,TRBJ2-5
ASSQDTEQF,.,TRBV14,few,TRBJ2-1
ASSLDGTSGSYEQY,TRBD2,TRBV7-2,.,TRBJ2-7
AWSIASGNTIY,.,TRBV30,.,TRBJ1-3
ASRRGLGRTGELF,TRBD2,TRBV30,.,TRBJ2-2
AISPTGSTEAF,.,TRBV10-3,.,TRBJ1-1
ASSPELSDTQY,.,TRBV18,.,TRBJ2-5
ASSLWTGPGTGELF,TRBD1,TRBV27,once,TRBJ2-2
ASGTANTGELF,TRBD1,TRBV28,.,TRBJ2-2
ASSHPGTGLEKLF,TRBD1,TRBV4-1,.,TRBJ1-4
ASSELQESGNTIY,.,TRBV5-1,few,TRBJ1-3
ASEGNYGYT,.,TRBV9,.,TRBJ1-2
ASSGQGRIAKNIQY,TRBD1,TRBV19,.,TRBJ2-4
ASSHRRLNTEAF,.,TRBV28,.,TRBJ1-1